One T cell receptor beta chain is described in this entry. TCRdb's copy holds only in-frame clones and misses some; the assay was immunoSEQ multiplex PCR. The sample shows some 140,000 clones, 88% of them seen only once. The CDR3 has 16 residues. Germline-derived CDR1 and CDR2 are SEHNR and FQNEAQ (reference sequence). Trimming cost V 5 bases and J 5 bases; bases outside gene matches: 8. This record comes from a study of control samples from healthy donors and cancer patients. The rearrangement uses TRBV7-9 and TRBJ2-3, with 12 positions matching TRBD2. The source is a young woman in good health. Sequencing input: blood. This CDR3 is CASSPRTSGTQDTQYF. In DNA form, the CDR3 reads TGTGCCAGCAGCCCGAGGACTAGCGGGACTCAAGATACGCAGTATTTT.